This T cell receptor beta chain was recovered during a study of technical replicates of blood from a few donors. CDR1 SNHLY and CDR2 FYNNEI come from the germline V gene. Trimming cost V 6 bases and J 1 base, with 9 bases left between them. This CDR3 is 13 amino acids long. Using immunoSEQ multiplex PCR, the repertoire was profiled, and TCRdb retains in-frame clones only, with some absent. In the table there are more than 60,000 clones, just under 95% of which are singletons. The sample consisted of T cells isolated from PBMCs. The rearrangement uses TRBV2 and TRBJ1-1, with D possibly matching TRBD1 (5 bases). The clonotype comes from a human donor in good health. CDR3: CASSRTGNTEAFF. The DNA for the CDR3 is TGTGCCAGCAGCCGTACAGGGAACACTGAAGCTTTCTTT.